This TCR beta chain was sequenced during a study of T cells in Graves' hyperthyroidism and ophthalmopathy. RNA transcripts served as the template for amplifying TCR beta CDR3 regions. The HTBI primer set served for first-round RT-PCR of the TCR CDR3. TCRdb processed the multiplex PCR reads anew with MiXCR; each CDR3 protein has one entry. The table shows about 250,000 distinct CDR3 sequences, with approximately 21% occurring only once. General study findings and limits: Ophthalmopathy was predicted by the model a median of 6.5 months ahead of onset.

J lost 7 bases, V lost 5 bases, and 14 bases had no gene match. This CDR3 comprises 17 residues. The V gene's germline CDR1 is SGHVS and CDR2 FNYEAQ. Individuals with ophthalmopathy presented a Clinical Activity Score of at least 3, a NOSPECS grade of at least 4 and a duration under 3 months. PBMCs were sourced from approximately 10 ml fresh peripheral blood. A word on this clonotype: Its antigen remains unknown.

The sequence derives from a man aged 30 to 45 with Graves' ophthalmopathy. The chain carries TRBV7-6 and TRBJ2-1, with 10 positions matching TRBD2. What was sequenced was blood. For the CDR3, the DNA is TGTGCCAGCAGCCCCCGACCAGCGGGAGGGCCGGGGAATGAGCAGTTCTTC. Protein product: CASSPRPAGGPGNEQFF. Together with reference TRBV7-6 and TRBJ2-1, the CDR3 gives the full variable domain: GAGVSQSPRYKVTKRGQDVALRCDPISGHVSLYWYRQALGQGPEFLTYFNYEAQQDKSGLPNDRFSAERPEGSISTLTIQRTEQRDSAMYRCASSPRPAGGPGNEQFFGPGTRLTVL.